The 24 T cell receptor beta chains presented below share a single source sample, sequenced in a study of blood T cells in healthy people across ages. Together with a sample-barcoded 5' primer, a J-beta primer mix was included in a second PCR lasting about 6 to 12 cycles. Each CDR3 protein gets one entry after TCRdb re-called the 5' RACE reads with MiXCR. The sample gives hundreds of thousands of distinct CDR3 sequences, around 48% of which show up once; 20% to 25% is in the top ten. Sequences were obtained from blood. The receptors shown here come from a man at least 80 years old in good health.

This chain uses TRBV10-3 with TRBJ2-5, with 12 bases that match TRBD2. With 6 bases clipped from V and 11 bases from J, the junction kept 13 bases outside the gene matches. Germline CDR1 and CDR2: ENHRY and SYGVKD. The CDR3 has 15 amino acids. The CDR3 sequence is CAIRRTSGTGNEQYF. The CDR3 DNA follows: TGTGCCATCAGGAGGACTAGCGGGACCGGAAATGAGCAGTACTTC.

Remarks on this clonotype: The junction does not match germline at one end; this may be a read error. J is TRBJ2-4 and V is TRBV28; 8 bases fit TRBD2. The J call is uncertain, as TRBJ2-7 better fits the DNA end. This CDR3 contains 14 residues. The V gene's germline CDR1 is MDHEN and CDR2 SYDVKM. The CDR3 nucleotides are TGTGCCTGCAGTAGCGGGGAGGGCGGCGGCGAGCAGTACTTC. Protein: CACSSGEGGGEQYF.

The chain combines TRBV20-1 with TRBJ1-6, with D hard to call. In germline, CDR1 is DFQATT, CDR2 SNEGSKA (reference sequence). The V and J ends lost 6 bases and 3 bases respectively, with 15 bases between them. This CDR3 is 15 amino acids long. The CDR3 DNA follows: TGCAGTGCAAGTTCGGGAGGCGACTATAATTCACCCCTCCACTTT. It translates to CSASSGGDYNSPLHF.

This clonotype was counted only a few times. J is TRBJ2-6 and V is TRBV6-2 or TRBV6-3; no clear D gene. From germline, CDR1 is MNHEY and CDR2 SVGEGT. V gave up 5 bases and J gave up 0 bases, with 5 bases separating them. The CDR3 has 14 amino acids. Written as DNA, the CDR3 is TGTGCCAGCAGTCGTTACTCTGGGGCCAACGTCCTGACTTTC. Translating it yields CASSRYSGANVLTF.

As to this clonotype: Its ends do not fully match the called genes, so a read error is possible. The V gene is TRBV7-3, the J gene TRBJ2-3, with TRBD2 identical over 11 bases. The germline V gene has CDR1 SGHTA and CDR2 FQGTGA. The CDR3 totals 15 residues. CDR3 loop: CATSLAGGDADTQYF. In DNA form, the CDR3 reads TGTGCCACCAGCCTAGCGGGAGGTGATGCAGATACGCAGTATTTT.

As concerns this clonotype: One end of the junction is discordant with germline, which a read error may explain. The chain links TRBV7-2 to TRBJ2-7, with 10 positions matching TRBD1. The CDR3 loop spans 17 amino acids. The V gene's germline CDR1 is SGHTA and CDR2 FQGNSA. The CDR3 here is CASSLRLRDRGSHEQYF. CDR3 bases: TGTGCCAGCAGCCTTAGACTCCGGGACAGGGGCTCCCACGAGCAGTACTTC. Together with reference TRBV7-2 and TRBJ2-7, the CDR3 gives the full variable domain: GAGVSQSPSNKVTEKGKDVELRCDPISGHTALYWYRQSLGQGLEFLIYFQGNSAPDKSGLPSDRFSAERTGGSVSTLTIQRTQQEDSAVYLCASSLRLRDRGSHEQYFGPGTRLTVT.

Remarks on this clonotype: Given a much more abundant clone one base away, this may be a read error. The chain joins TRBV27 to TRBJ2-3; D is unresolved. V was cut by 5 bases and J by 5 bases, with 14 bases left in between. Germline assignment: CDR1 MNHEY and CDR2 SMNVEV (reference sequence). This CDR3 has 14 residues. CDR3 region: CASSARVVGDTQYF. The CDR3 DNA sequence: TGTGCCAGCAGTGCGAGAGTAGTGGGAGATACGCAGTATTTT.

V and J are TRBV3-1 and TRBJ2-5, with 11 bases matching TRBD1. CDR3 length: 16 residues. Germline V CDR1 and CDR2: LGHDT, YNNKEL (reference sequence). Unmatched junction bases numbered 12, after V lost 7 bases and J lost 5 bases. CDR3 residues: CASTSGTGGRWETQYF. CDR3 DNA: TGTGCCAGCACCTCCGGGACAGGGGGAAGATGGGAGACCCAGTACTTC.

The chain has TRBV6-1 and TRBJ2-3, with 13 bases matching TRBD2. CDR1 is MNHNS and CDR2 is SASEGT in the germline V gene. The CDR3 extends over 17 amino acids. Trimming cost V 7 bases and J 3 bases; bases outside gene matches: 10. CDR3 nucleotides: TGTGCCAGCAATCCAAGGACTAGCGGGAGCTATACAGATACGCAGTATTTT. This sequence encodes CASNPRTSGSYTDTQYF.

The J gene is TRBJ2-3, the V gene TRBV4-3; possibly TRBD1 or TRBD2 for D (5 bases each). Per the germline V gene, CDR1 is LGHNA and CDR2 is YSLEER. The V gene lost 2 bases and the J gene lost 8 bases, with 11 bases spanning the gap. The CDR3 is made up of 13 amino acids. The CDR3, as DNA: TGCGCCAGCAGCCAACGCGATGGGGGTACGCAGTATTTT. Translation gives CASSQRDGGTQYF.

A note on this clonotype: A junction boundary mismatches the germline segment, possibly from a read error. The CDR3 DNA sequence: TGTGCCAGCAACAGGGAGATGAACACGGAAGCTTTCTTT. As protein: CASNREMNTEAFF. The J gene is TRBJ1-1, the V gene TRBV2; D may be TRBD1 (6 bases). The CDR3 totals 13 residues. Per the germline V gene, CDR1 is SNHLY and CDR2 is FYNNEI.

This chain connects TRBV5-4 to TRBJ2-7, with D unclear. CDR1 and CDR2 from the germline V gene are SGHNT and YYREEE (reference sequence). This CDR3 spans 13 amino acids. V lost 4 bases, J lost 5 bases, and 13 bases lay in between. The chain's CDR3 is CASSPWFGNEQYF. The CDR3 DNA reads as TGTGCCAGCAGCCCCTGGTTTGGGAACGAGCAGTACTTC.

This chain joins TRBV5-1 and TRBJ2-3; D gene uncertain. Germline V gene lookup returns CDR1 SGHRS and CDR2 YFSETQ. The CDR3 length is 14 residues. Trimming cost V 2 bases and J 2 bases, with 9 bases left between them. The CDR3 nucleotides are TGCGCCAGCAGCTTTGTGCAGCTCACAGATACGCAGTATTTT. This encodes CASSFVQLTDTQYF.

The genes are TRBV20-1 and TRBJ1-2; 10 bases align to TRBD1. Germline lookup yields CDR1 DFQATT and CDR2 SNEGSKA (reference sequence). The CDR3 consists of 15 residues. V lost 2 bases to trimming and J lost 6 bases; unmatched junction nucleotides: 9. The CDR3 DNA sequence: TGCAGTGCTAGATTTCAAGGACAGGGGGTGGATGGCTACACCTTC. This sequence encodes CSARFQGQGVDGYTF.

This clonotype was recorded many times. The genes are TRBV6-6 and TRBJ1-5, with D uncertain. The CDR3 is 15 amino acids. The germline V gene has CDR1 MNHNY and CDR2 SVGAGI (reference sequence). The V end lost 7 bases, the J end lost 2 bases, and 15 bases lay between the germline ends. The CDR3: CASTQTQLGNQPQHF. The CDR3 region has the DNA TGTGCCAGCACCCAAACTCAGTTGGGCAATCAGCCCCAGCATTTT.

CDR3 coding DNA: TGTGCCAGCAGCCGTCTACCGGGACTAGCGAGCACAGATACGCAGTATTTT. Its translation: CASSRLPGLASTDTQYF. V gene TRBV7-9 combines with J gene TRBJ2-3; 10 bases agree with TRBD2. The CDR3 runs 17 residues. V dropped 5 bases and J dropped 0; count of bases not matched to a gene: 8. Per the germline V gene, CDR1 is SEHNR and CDR2 is FQNEAQ (reference sequence).

The CDR3 DNA is TGTGCCAGCAGTTTATCTTACGCGGTTTTCACAGATACGCAGTATTTT. Residues: CASSLSYAVFTDTQYF. The chain uses TRBV27 and TRBJ2-3; D uncertain. CDR1 and CDR2 (germline): MNHEY, SMNVEV (reference sequence). The CDR3 consists of 16 residues. Trimming stripped 0 bases from V and 2 bases from J, with 12 bases between.

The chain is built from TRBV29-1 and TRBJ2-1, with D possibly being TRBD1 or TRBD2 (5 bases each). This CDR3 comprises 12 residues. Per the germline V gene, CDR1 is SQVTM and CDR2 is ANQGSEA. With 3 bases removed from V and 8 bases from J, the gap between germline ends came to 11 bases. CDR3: CSVDGTADEQFF. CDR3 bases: TGCAGCGTTGACGGGACCGCAGATGAGCAGTTCTTC.

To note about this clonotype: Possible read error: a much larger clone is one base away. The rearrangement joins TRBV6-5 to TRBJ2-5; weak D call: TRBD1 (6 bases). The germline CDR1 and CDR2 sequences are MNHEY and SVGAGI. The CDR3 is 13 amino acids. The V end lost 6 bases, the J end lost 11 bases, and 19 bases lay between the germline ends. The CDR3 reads CASRSQGYNEQYF. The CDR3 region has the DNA TGTGCCAGCAGATCACAGGGCTACAATGAGCAGTACTTC.

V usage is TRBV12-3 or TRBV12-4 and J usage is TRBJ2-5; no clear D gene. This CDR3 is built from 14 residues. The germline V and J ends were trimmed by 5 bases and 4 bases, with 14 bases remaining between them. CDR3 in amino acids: CASSPTGRGETQYF. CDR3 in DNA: TGTGCCAGCAGTCCGACGGGCAGAGGAGAGACCCAGTACTTC.

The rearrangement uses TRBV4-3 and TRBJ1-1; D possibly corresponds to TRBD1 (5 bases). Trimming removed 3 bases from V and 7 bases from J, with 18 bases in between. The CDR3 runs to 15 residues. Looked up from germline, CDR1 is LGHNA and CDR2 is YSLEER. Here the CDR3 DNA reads TGCGCCAGCAGCCATTCCGGGACTCCTGGCGGTGAAGCTTTCTTT. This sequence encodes CASSHSGTPGGEAFF.

Written as DNA, the CDR3 is TGTGCCAGCAGTGACGGGAGGGGCAATGAGCAGTTCTTC. Its protein product is CASSDGRGNEQFF. V gene TRBV6-5 combines with J gene TRBJ2-1, with TRBD2 matching 8 bases. The CDR3 sequence is 13 residues long. Losses at the gene ends were 5 bases for V and 6 bases for J; bases not matched to a gene: 3. Germline V gene sequence: CDR1 MNHEY, CDR2 SVGAGI.

The CDR3 sequence is CASTRDRGNEQYF. The CDR3 DNA sequence: TGTGCCAGCACCAGGGACAGAGGAAACGAGCAGTACTTC. The rearrangement joins TRBV2 to TRBJ2-4, with 7 bases identical to TRBD1. The assigned J gene may be wrong: the sequence end matches TRBJ2-7 better. This CDR3 is built from 13 residues. Germline V gene data show CDR1 as SNHLY and CDR2 as FYNNEI.

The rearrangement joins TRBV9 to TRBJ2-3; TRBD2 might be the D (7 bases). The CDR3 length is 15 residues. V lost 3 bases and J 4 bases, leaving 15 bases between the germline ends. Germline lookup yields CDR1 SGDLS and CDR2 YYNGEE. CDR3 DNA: TGTGCCAGCAGCGCTCACGGGGGGCGCGCAGATACGCAGTATTTT. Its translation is CASSAHGGRADTQYF.